This TCR beta chain derives from a study of tumor-infiltrating lymphocytes in oesophageal squamous cell carcinoma. TCRdb re-analysed the PCR reads in MiXCR, keeping a single row per CDR3 protein. The table lists 15,000 or so distinct CDR3 sequences, about 50% of them singletons. For this clonotype: This could be a read error, since a much larger clone is one nucleotide away.

This CDR3 spans 15 amino acids. Per the germline V gene, CDR1 is ENHRY and CDR2 is SYGVKD. Material for sequencing was normal esophageal tissue next to the tumor. The rearrangement links TRBV10-3 to TRBJ2-1; D is perhaps TRBD1 (6 bases). The source of this sequence is a female donor with esophageal squamous cell carcinoma. The CDR3 loop reads CAISAGTWDNSPLHF. The CDR3 bases are TGTGCCATCAGTGCCGGGACATGGGATAATTCACCCCTCCACTTC.